This paragraph covers one T cell receptor beta chain sequence. Its antigen is not known. The sample belongs to a study of OX40 agonist ivuxolimab in advanced cancers. Findings and caveats of the study: In the expanded peripheral T cells, antigen specificity was never determined. Normalized T-cell clonal expansion was also low in some nonresponders.

V was pared by 0 bases and J by 8 bases, with 13 bases between. This CDR3 has 14 residues. Germline CDR1 is PRHDT and CDR2 is FYEKMQ (reference sequence). Some clones are missing from TCRdb's copy, which holds only in-frame ones; the method was immunoSEQ multiplex PCR. Of thousands of clones listed, around 68% were seen once; the top ten hold about 38%. The TCR comes from an adult with an advanced solid tumor such as melanoma, head and neck, liver or kidney cancer. The chain employs TRBV13 and TRBJ1-2, with a tentative D call TRBD1 (6 bases). Sample: CD4+ or CD8+ T cells sorted from blood, taken in a trial of the OX40 agonist ivuxolimab. As DNA, the CDR3 is TGTGCCAGCAGCTTAGGGCAGGGGAGACGCGGCTACACCTTC. It codes for CASSLGQGRRGYTF. The entire variable domain, with the rest obtained from reference TRBV13 and TRBJ1-2, is as follows: AAGVIQSPRHLIKEKRETATLKCYPIPRHDTVYWYQQGPGQDPQFLISFYEKMQSDKGSIPDRFSAQQFSDYHSELNMSSLELGDSALYFCASSLGQGRRGYTFGSGTRLTVV.